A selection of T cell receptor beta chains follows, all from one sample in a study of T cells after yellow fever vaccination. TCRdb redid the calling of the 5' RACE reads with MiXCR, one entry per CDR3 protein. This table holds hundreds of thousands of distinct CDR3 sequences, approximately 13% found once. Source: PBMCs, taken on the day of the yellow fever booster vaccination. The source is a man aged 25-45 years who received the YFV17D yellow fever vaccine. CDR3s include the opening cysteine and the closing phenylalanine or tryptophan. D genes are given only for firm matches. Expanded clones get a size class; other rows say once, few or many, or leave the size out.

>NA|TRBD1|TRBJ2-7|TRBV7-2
CASSYPSGQNEQYF
TGTGCCAGCAGCTATCCTTCGGGACAGAACGAGCAGTACTTC
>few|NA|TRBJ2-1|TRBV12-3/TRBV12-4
CASSAVYNEQFF
TGTGCCAGCAGTGCAGTCTACAATGAGCAGTTCTTC
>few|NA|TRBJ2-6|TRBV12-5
CASGFSGDSGANVLTF
TGTGCTAGTGGTTTTTCCGGAGACTCTGGGGCCAACGTCCTGACTTTC
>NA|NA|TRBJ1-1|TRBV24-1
CANGPGPDTEAFF
TGTGCCAATGGACCCGGACCCGACACTGAAGCTTTCTTT
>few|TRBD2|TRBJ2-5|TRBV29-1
CSVSGRYETQYF
TGCAGCGTTAGCGGGAGGTATGAGACCCAGTACTTC
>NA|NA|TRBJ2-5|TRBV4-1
CASSQDRLVRYF
TGCGCCAGCAGCCAAGATCGGCTAGTTAGGTACTTC
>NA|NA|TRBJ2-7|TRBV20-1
CSAWDTSGGYEQYF
TGCAGTGCTTGGGACACCTCGGGGGGCTACGAGCAGTACTTC
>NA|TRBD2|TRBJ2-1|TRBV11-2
CASSLVRAGLAGVGEQFF
TGTGCCAGCAGCTTAGTACGGGCGGGACTAGCGGGAGTTGGGGAGCAGTTCTTC
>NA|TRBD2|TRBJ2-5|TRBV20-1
CSARDPSSGRIETQYF
TGCAGTGCTAGAGACCCTTCTAGCGGGAGGATTGAGACCCAGTACTTC
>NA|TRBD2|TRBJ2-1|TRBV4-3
CASSRLAGGGNEQFF
TGCGCCAGCAGCCGACTTGCGGGGGGGGGCAATGAGCAGTTCTTC
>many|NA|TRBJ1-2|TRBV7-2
CASSLGGPYGYTF
TGTGCCAGCAGCTTAGGGGGCCCCTATGGCTACACCTTC
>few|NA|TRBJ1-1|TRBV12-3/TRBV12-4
CASSFFGQANTEAFF
TGTGCCAGCAGTTTCTTTGGGCAGGCTAACACTGAAGCTTTCTTT
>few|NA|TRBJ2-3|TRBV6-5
CASSYRGTSSTDTQYF
TGTGCCAGCAGTTACAGAGGGACATCTAGCACAGATACGCAGTATTTT
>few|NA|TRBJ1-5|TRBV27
CASSIGGILNQPQHF
TGTGCCAGCAGTATCGGGGGGATCTTAAATCAGCCCCAGCATTTT
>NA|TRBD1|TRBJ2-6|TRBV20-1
CSAPRTGGLSGANVLTF
TGCAGTGCCCCCCGGACAGGGGGCCTCTCTGGGGCCAACGTCCTGACTTTC
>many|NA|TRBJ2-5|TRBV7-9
CASSLVQETQYF
TGTGCCAGCAGCTTAGTACAAGAGACCCAGTACTTC
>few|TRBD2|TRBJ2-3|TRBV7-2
CASSLAMTSEGTDTQYF
TGTGCCAGCAGCTTAGCAATGACTAGCGAGGGGACAGATACGCAGTATTTT
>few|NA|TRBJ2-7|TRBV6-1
CASSDIRDPSYEQYF
TGTGCCAGCAGCGACATCAGGGACCCGTCCTACGAGCAGTACTTC
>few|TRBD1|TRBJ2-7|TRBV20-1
CSARRGQGYYEQYF
TGCAGTGCTAGGAGGGGACAGGGCTACTACGAGCAGTACTTC
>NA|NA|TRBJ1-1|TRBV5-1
CASSPRAGQVLLNTEAFF
TGCGCCAGCAGCCCCAGGGCGGGGCAGGTGCTTTTGAACACTGAAGCTTTCTTT
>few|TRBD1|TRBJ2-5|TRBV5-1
CASSLEQGAWETQYF
TGCGCCAGCAGCTTGGAGCAGGGGGCGTGGGAGACCCAGTACTTC
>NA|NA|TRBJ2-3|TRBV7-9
CASSGLVDTQYF
TGTGCCAGCAGCGGCCTAGTGGATACGCAGTATTTT